Following are 29 T cell receptor beta chains from one sample sequenced in a study of cytomegalovirus exposure and HLA in healthy donors. Method: immunoSEQ multiplex PCR; TCRdb's copy keeps in-frame clones and lacks some. In the table there are under 100,000 clones, approximately 96% of which are singletons. The sequenced sample consisted of PBMCs. Receptors were obtained from a man aged 18 to 29 in good health and CMV-seronegative.

This chain joins TRBV6-6 and TRBJ1-1, with 9 bases fitting TRBD1. In germline, CDR1 is MNHNY, CDR2 SVGAGI (reference sequence). The trim removed 4 bases at V and 10 bases at J, leaving 7 bases unmatched. The CDR3 is 13 amino acids. The CDR3 region is CASSSRQGGSAFF. CDR3 DNA sequence: TGTGCCAGCAGTTCAAGACAGGGGGGATCAGCTTTCTTT.

The chain carries TRBV7-9 and TRBJ1-2; TRBD1 is a possible D gene (6 bases). Deletions cut 4 bases from V and 6 bases from J, with 12 bases between. Germline values: CDR1 SEHNR, CDR2 FQNEAQ (reference sequence). The CDR3 is 13 amino acids. CDR3 DNA: TGTGCCAGCAGCTGGGACAAGTCGCATGGCTACACCTTC. Amino acid sequence: CASSWDKSHGYTF.

This rearrangement joins TRBV6-4 to TRBJ2-3; maybe TRBD2 (6 bases). The CDR3 is 15 amino acids. The germline V gene has CDR1 MRHNA and CDR2 SNTAGT. V dropped 6 bases and J dropped 7 bases, with 20 bases sitting between them. Here the CDR3 DNA reads TGTGCCAGCAGCCCTTCCCGCGGGACCCTAAATACGCAGTATTTT. Translating gives CASSPSRGTLNTQYF.

The rearrangement uses TRBV19 and TRBJ2-1, with TRBD2 identical over 9 bases. The CDR3 sequence is 15 residues long. Trimming at V came to 9 bases and at J to 8 bases, leaving 14 bases not matched to a gene. Germline V gene lookup returns CDR1 LNHDA and CDR2 SQIVND (reference sequence). CDR3 sequence: CASWDSGSVLYEQFF. The CDR3 nucleotides read TGTGCCAGCTGGGATAGCGGGAGCGTTTTATATGAGCAGTTCTTC.

In nucleotides, the CDR3 is TGTGCCAGCTCACCCGGTTATAACTATGGCTACACCTTC. The encoded protein is CASSPGYNYGYTF. This sequence joins TRBV18 and TRBJ1-2, with D unresolved. This CDR3 region has 13 residues. Germline CDR1 reads KGHSH; CDR2 reads LQKENI. Trimming took off 3 bases at V and 1 base at J, with 6 bases between the two ends.

The chain employs TRBV7-8 and TRBJ1-1; 7 nucleotides match TRBD1. The germline gives CDR1 SGHVS, CDR2 FQNEAQ. CDR3 length: 14 residues. V shed 5 bases, J shed 7 bases, and the junction held 10 bases outside the gene matches. The CDR3 sequence: CASSPIGTASEAFF. For the CDR3, the DNA is TGTGCCAGCAGCCCTATAGGGACAGCCAGTGAAGCTTTCTTT.

This clone showed up just once. This chain connects TRBV5-4 to TRBJ1-4; 10 bases fit TRBD1. Germline CDR1 is SGHNT and CDR2 is YYREEE (reference sequence). Trimming cost V 4 bases and J 8 bases; bases outside gene matches: 2. This CDR3 is built from 13 residues. The CDR3 region has the DNA TGTGCCAGCAGCCCGGGACAGGGGGAAAAACTGTTTTTT. It codes for CASSPGQGEKLFF. Full variable domain (remainder filled in from reference TRBV5-4 and TRBJ1-4): ETGVTQSPTHLIKTRGQQVTLRCSSQSGHNTVSWYQQALGQGPQFIFQYYREEENGRGNFPPRFSGLQFPNYSSELNVNALELDDSALYLCASSPGQGEKLFFGSGTQLSVL.

The rearrangement uses TRBV11-2 and TRBJ2-5; the match to TRBD2 covers 8 bases. The V gene end was trimmed by 3 bases and the J gene end by 0 bases; junction bases not matched to a gene: 12. The CDR3 totals 18 residues. Germline CDR1 reads SGHAT; CDR2 reads FQNNGV. The CDR3 protein is CASSFAASGSPYQETQYF. CDR3 DNA sequence: TGTGCCAGCAGCTTCGCGGCCAGCGGGAGCCCTTACCAAGAGACCCAGTACTTC.

The chain employs TRBV28 and TRBJ2-7, with a weak D call TRBD2 (5 bases). Between the trimmed V and J ends, which lost 5 bases and 2 bases, there was a span of 10 bases. Germline-derived CDR1 and CDR2 are MDHEN and SYDVKM. This CDR3 comprises 13 residues. As DNA, the CDR3 is TGTGCCAGCAGTATAGGGAGTGCCTACGAGCAGTACTTC. Translated: CASSIGSAYEQYF.

The chain is built from TRBV11-3 and TRBJ1-1; 7 positions agree with TRBD1. The CDR3 spans 12 residues. The trim removed 5 bases at V and 9 bases at J, leaving 6 bases unmatched. Germline assignment: CDR1 SGHNT and CDR2 YENEEA. The CDR3 here is CASSIGTDKAFF. The CDR3 DNA reads as TGTGCCAGCAGCATCGGGACAGACAAAGCTTTCTTT.

This clone is a singleton in its sample. The rearrangement joins TRBV7-3 to TRBJ1-1; D remains unclear. This CDR3 comprises 13 residues. In germline, CDR1 is SGHTA, CDR2 FQGTGA. V shed 1 base and J shed 3 bases, with 6 bases lying between them. In nucleotides, the CDR3 is TGTGCCAGCAGCTTAATGGCCGACACTGAAGCTTTCTTT. This sequence encodes CASSLMADTEAFF. Complete variable domain (other parts from reference TRBV7-3 and TRBJ1-1): GAGVSQTPSNKVTEKGKYVELRCDPISGHTALYWYRQSLGQGPEFLIYFQGTGAADDSGLPNDRFFAVRPEGSVSTLKIQRTERGDSAVYLCASSLMADTEAFFGQGTRLTVV.

The CDR3, as DNA: TGTGCCAGCAGCGTGGAGGGGTCCTACGAGCAGTACTTC. This translates into CASSVEGSYEQYF. V and J are TRBV9 and TRBJ2-7; tentatively, D is TRBD2 (6 bases). Per germline, CDR1 SGDLS and CDR2 YYNGEE. CDR3 length: 13 amino acids. Trimming took 2 bases from V and 1 from J, leaving 7 bases between them.

The rearrangement links TRBV6-6 to TRBJ1-4; D is uncertain. The V gene's germline CDR1 is MNHNY and CDR2 SVGAGI (reference sequence). The ends were cut back, 4 bases at V and 1 base at J, with 7 bases in the middle. The CDR3 consists of 14 residues. CDR3 DNA: TGTGCCAGCAGTTGGCATCTAACTAATGAAAAACTGTTTTTT. Its protein is CASSWHLTNEKLFF.

The chain uses TRBV10-1 and TRBJ2-1; 9 bases are a match to TRBD2. The V gene's germline CDR1 is WNHNN and CDR2 SYGVQD (reference sequence). Losses at the gene ends were 10 bases for V and 6 bases for J; bases not matched to a gene: 10. The CDR3 loop spans 14 amino acids. CDR3 protein: CATGSAGGPNEQFF. The DNA of the CDR3 is TGCGCCACGGGTTCTGCGGGAGGGCCCAATGAGCAGTTCTTC.

The chain carries TRBV7-3 and TRBJ2-1; a weak D match, TRBD2 (6 bases). The V and J ends lost 1 base and 6 bases respectively, with 16 bases between them. The CDR3 covers 16 residues. The germline V gene encodes CDR1 SGHTA and CDR2 FQGTGA. In nucleotides, the CDR3 is TGTGCCAGCAGCTTAATACCGACTAGAAGACTCAATGAGCAGTTCTTC. It yields the protein CASSLIPTRRLNEQFF.

The rearrangement uses TRBV2 and TRBJ1-3; D uncertain. With 5 bases removed from V and 0 bases from J, the gap between germline ends came to 8 bases. Germline values: CDR1 SNHLY, CDR2 FYNNEI. The CDR3 extends over 14 amino acids. The CDR3 sequence is CASSPERSGNTIYF. DNA for the CDR3: TGTGCCAGCAGTCCAGAACGCTCTGGAAACACCATATATTTT.

This clone has only a few counts. This chain connects TRBV6-4 to TRBJ2-3; 10 nucleotides agree with TRBD1. Germline V gives CDR1 MRHNA, CDR2 SNTAGT. There are 15 residues in the CDR3. The V gene end was trimmed by 4 bases and the J gene end by 6 bases; junction bases not matched to a gene: 7. The CDR3 nucleotides are TGTGCCAGCAGTGTGGGGACAGGGGAGGCGGATACGCAGTATTTT. Translation gives CASSVGTGEADTQYF.

The genes are TRBV6-1 and TRBJ2-7; weak D call: TRBD1 (6 bases). Germline V gives CDR1 MNHNS, CDR2 SASEGT. V lost 6 bases, J lost 1 base, and 13 bases lay in between. The CDR3 loop spans 14 amino acids. CDR3 region: CASRPPQGSYEQYF. The CDR3 DNA reads as TGTGCCAGCAGACCCCCACAGGGATCCTACGAGCAGTACTTC.

The V and J genes are TRBV27 and TRBJ1-5; no firm D call. The CDR3 has 13 residues. Germline V CDR1 and CDR2: MNHEY, SMNVEV (reference sequence). Trimming cost V 3 bases and J 7 bases, with 10 bases left between them. The CDR3 nucleotides read TGTGCCAGCAGTTTGGGAGGGCGGCAGCCCCAGCATTTT. It encodes CASSLGGRQPQHF.

This chain connects TRBV7-2 to TRBJ2-7; D is possibly TRBD2 (5 bases). V lost 1 base, J lost 2 bases, and 9 bases lay in between. The CDR3 extends over 14 amino acids. CDR1 SGHTA and CDR2 FQGNSA come from the germline V gene. The CDR3 sequence is CASSLGVRAYEQYV. CDR3 DNA sequence: TGTGCCAGCAGCTTAGGAGTGCGGGCCTACGAGCAGTACGTC.

Note on this clone: With a much larger clone just one base away, this may be a read error. This chain uses TRBV5-8 with TRBJ1-2; D might be TRBD1 (5 bases). Per germline, CDR1 SGHTS and CDR2 YDEGEE. V was cut by 0 bases and J by 2 bases, with 5 bases left in between. This CDR3 has 13 amino acids. The CDR3, as DNA: TGTGCCAGCAGCTTGGGACAGAACTATGGCTACACCTTC. It specifies CASSLGQNYGYTF.

The gene calls are TRBV6-5 and TRBJ2-7, with a weak D call TRBD1 (6 bases). The CDR3 contains 15 residues. V was cut by 4 bases and J by 9 bases, with 22 bases left in between. Germline lookup yields CDR1 MNHEY and CDR2 SVGAGI. For the CDR3, the DNA is TGTGCCAGCAGTTTTTTCCGGGACACCGTGGAGGCGCAGTACTTC. Translating gives CASSFFRDTVEAQYF.

The chain joins TRBV4-3 to TRBJ2-1; no clear D. The germline CDR1 and CDR2 sequences are LGHNA and YSLEER. Deletions cut 0 bases from V and 12 bases from J, with 9 bases between. CDR3 length: 12 amino acids. The CDR3 reads CASSQEHTGQFF. CDR3 nucleotide sequence: TGCGCCAGCAGCCAAGAGCACACGGGGCAGTTCTTC.

The chain has TRBV9 and TRBJ2-7, with 7 bases matching TRBD2. This CDR3 has 15 residues. In germline, CDR1 is SGDLS, CDR2 YYNGEE. J was trimmed by 3 bases and V by 4 bases; bases with no gene match: 10. Here the CDR3 reads CASSLSSGLIYEQYF. CDR3 sequence (DNA): TGTGCCAGCAGCCTCTCTAGCGGCTTGATCTACGAGCAGTACTTC. Based on the CDR3 plus reference TRBV9 and TRBJ2-7, the full variable domain is DSGVTQTPKHLITATGQRVTLRCSPRSGDLSVYWYQQSLDQGLQFLIQYYNGEERAKGNILERFSAQQFPDLHSELNLSSLELGDSALYFCASSLSSGLIYEQYFGPGTRLTVT.

The chain employs TRBV28 and TRBJ1-2; perhaps TRBD1 as D (5 bases). Trimming stripped 7 bases from V and 9 bases from J, with 21 bases between. Germline CDR1 is MDHEN and CDR2 is SYDVKM. The CDR3 length is 14 residues. The CDR3, as DNA: TGTGCCAGCATGGCAGGGCGGCTTGGGGTGCGCTACACCTTC. Amino acid sequence: CASMAGRLGVRYTF.

J is TRBJ1-5 and V is TRBV18, with D maybe TRBD1 (6 bases). Germline CDR1 and CDR2: KGHSH and LQKENI. V was shortened by 5 bases and J by 4 bases, with 12 bases between the two germline ends. The CDR3 has 14 residues. The CDR3 sequence: CASSTDSQNQPQHF. In DNA form, the CDR3 reads TGTGCCAGCTCAACGGACAGCCAGAATCAGCCCCAGCATTTT.

The chain uses TRBV9 and TRBJ2-2, with 7 bases matching TRBD1. Germline CDR1 reads SGDLS; CDR2 reads YYNGEE. V trimming: 3 bases; J trimming: 5 bases; junction bases outside the gene matches: 13. The CDR3 spans 17 residues. The CDR3 region is CASSASRTGRRTGELFF. In DNA form, the CDR3 reads TGTGCCAGCAGCGCCTCTCGGACAGGTCGACGGACCGGGGAGCTGTTTTTT.

The chain recombines TRBV4-1 with TRBJ2-3, with 9 bases lining up with TRBD1. V was clipped by 0 bases and J by 2 bases; unmatched bases: 9. The CDR3 has 18 amino acids. Germline V gene sequence: CDR1 MGHRA, CDR2 YSYEKL. The CDR3 sequence is CASSQEGQGTGSTDTQYF. The CDR3 nucleotides are TGCGCCAGCAGCCAAGAGGGACAGGGAACTGGGTCCACAGATACGCAGTATTTT.

V gene TRBV6-1 combines with J gene TRBJ2-3, with D unresolved. Trimming left V 2 bases short and J 2 bases short, with 11 bases between. Germline assignment: CDR1 MNHNS and CDR2 SASEGT. There are 15 residues in the CDR3. The CDR3 region is CASSEIPDTTDTQYF. CDR3 bases: TGTGCCAGCAGTGAAATTCCAGACACCACAGATACGCAGTATTTT.